This entry describes one T cell receptor (beta chain). Its antigen is still unknown. This CDR3 is built from 14 residues. CDR1 MNHNS and CDR2 SASEGT come from the germline V gene. After removal of 11 bases from V and 0 bases from J, the junction contained 9 bases not matched to a gene. The data stem from a study of shared clonotypes between healthy human individuals. Study results and limitations: A limitation of the genetic and exposure-history diversity represented arose from few donors. Apart from blood, nothing was sampled; tissue repertoires likely differ.

TCRdb's copy holds only in-frame clones and misses some; the assay was immunoSEQ multiplex PCR. The sample has approximately 500,000 clones, less than 85% seen once. The sequence came from a woman aged 40 to 49 in good health. Some clones in this sample may be carry-over from other donors' samples. This sequence joins TRBV6-1 and TRBJ1-1; 7 positions match TRBD1. The sequencing sample was made of PBMCs. For the CDR3, the DNA is TGTGCCGGCATAGGGGGCACCATGAACACTGAAGCTTTCTTT. Translating it yields CAGIGGTMNTEAFF.